This T cell receptor beta chain came from a study of cytomegalovirus exposure and HLA in healthy donors. General observations from the study: Published work reported that the classifier diagnosed cytomegalovirus status with high specificity and sensitivity. Confirmation was obtained in vitro that a few CMV-associated chains are specific for CMV antigens. Data from an earlier analysis indicated that most TCR beta V segments were productive either about 90% or about 30% of the time. A later analysis appeared to link common viral pathogens to several of the most significant clusters.

The PCR used 60 Vbeta and 13 Jbeta primers. Profiled with immunoSEQ multiplex PCR; TCRdb holds only in-frame clones, not every one. Of 150,000 to 200,000 clones in the sample, around 80% are singletons; the top ten hold 4.5% to 6%. About this clone itself: The antigen is undetermined.

Sequencing used PBMCs. The TCR was taken from a man aged 35 to 55 in good health and CMV-seronegative.

CDR3 coding DNA: TGTGCCAGCAGCCCAGGGTTGCGGGAAAAACTGTTTTTT. Its translation: CASSPGLREKLFF. The V call is TRBV27, the J call TRBJ1-4; D may be TRBD1 (5 bases). The germline V gene has CDR1 MNHEY and CDR2 SMNVEV (reference sequence). V was trimmed by 6 bases and J by 8 bases, leaving 13 bases between them. The CDR3 loop spans 13 amino acids.